The entry that follows covers one T cell receptor beta chain sequence. In the authors' methods: Using reference gene primer amplification, nucleated cell counts were estimated. TCRdb keeps only in-frame clones here, not all; method: immunoSEQ multiplex PCR. V and J calls and clone size are as listed in that table; D and trimming were resolved from the DNA. The table has around 120,000 clones, roughly 91% seen once. These data are taken from a study of blood T cell repertoires in COVID-19. On the study more broadly: PBMCs, B-cell-depleted T cells, or T cells were the source of the cDNA or gDNA that made up the material.

CDR3 length equals 16 residues. CDR1 and CDR2 from the germline V gene are SGHTA and FQGNSA. The J segment lost 2 bases and the V segment lost 5 bases, leaving 7 bases of the junction unmatched. The sequence derives from a human donor in a cohort sampled during active COVID-19. V gene TRBV7-2 combines with J gene TRBJ2-3, with 10 bases identical to TRBD2. Sequenced sample: peripheral blood. This chain's CDR3 is CASSPGLAAYTDTQYF. The DNA for the CDR3 is TGTGCCAGCAGCCCAGGACTAGCGGCGTACACAGATACGCAGTATTTT.